The rows below give T cell receptor beta chains drawn from one sample of a study of patients and donors after allogeneic stem cell transplantation. TCRdb independently ran MiXCR on the RT-PCR reads; one entry per CDR3 protein. The table includes over 150,000 distinct CDR3 sequences, approximately 30% detected once. Sequencing was performed on blood, either unsorted or a sorted T cell fraction (not recorded which). These receptor sequences come from a human donor who was either an allogeneic HSCT recipient or a stem cell or donor lymphocyte infusion donor (not recorded which). It is not recorded whose cells these are; they may come from a transplant donor. The CDR3 runs from the conserved cysteine through the conserved F or W. The D gene is left open where the match is weak. Size tells how often a clone was seen (once, few, many) or the class of an expanded clone, and some rows leave it out.

V	size	J	D	DNA	CDR3
TRBV20-1	few	TRBJ2-1	NA	TGCAGTGCTCCAGATGCGGGACGGGGTATCGATGAGCAGTTCTTC	CSAPDAGRGIDEQFF
TRBV4-2	NA	TRBJ2-1	TRBD2	TGTGCCAGCAGCCAAGACCCCGGGACTAGCGGGAGATACAATGAGCAGTTCTTC	CASSQDPGTSGRYNEQFF
TRBV7-9	NA	TRBJ1-1	NA	TGTGCCAGCAGCTTAGACAGGCTCACCGAAGCTTTCTTT	CASSLDRLTEAFF
TRBV15	once	TRBJ2-1	TRBD1	TGTGCCACCTTTGACAGGGGGCTCTACAATGAGCAGTTCTTC	CATFDRGLYNEQFF
TRBV29-1	NA	TRBJ2-5	NA	TGCAGCGTTGAAAGATTGGGGGTAGAGACCCAGTACTTC	CSVERLGVETQYF
TRBV6-5	NA	TRBJ1-6	NA	TGTGCCAGCAGTTCCCTCCCGGGGGGCTCGAATTCACCCCTCCACTTT	CASSSLPGGSNSPLHF
TRBV29-1	NA	TRBJ2-7	TRBD2	TGCAGCGTTGCCGAGGGACTAGCGGGATTCTACGAGCAGTACTTC	CSVAEGLAGFYEQYF
TRBV9	NA	TRBJ1-1	TRBD1	TGTGCCAGCAGCGACCGGCGTGGACAGGGGGAAACTGAAGCTTTCTTT	CASSDRRGQGETEAFF
TRBV3-1	many	TRBJ1-5	NA	TGTGCCAGCAGCCAAGCCTTTGGGGGATATCAGCCCCAGCATTTT	CASSQAFGGYQPQHF
TRBV7-2	NA	TRBJ2-3	NA	TGTGCCAGCATCAGGGTAGGGGGCACAGATACGCAGTATTTT	CASIRVGGTDTQYF
TRBV9	few	TRBJ1-2	NA	TGTGCCAGCAGCGCACAGGTCTCTAACTATGGCTACACCTTC	CASSAQVSNYGYTF
TRBV10-3	NA	TRBJ2-4	TRBD2	TGTGCCATCAGTGAGTCGAGCAGACTAGCGGGAGGACTAGCCAAAAACATTCAGTACTTC	CAISESSRLAGGLAKNIQYF
TRBV5-4	NA	TRBJ2-1	TRBD2	TGTGCCGGCAGCGGGATTCCGGGACTATCCTACAATGAGCAGTTCTTC	CAGSGIPGLSYNEQFF
TRBV3-1	once	TRBJ1-4	NA	TGTGCCAGCAGCCTCGACAGTTATAATGAAAAACTGTTTTTT	CASSLDSYNEKLFF
TRBV5-1	NA	TRBJ2-1	TRBD1	TGCGCCAGCACCCTGGACAGGGGAACCTACAATGAGCAGTTCTTC	CASTLDRGTYNEQFF
TRBV30	NA	TRBJ1-2	TRBD1	TGTGCCTGGAGTGTAAGGACAGGGAGGAACTATGGCTACACCTTC	CAWSVRTGRNYGYTF
TRBV29-1	NA	TRBJ1-2	NA	TGCAGCGTTGAATGGCTCCGGGCAGGGGATGGCTACACCTTC	CSVEWLRAGDGYTF
TRBV18	NA	TRBJ2-7	NA	TGTGCCAGCTCACCAAGGGCCAGGGGAAGCTACGAGCAGTACTTC	CASSPRARGSYEQYF
TRBV7-9	few	TRBJ1-3	NA	TGTGCCAGCAGCTTAGACTTTTTCTCTGGAAACACCATATATTTT	CASSLDFFSGNTIYF
TRBV4-3	NA	TRBJ1-5	TRBD1	TGCGCCAGCAGCCAAGAGTACAGGGGTAATCAGCCCCAGCATTTT	CASSQEYRGNQPQHF
TRBV12-3/TRBV12-4	few	TRBJ1-4	NA	TGTGCCAGCAGTTTACTGGAGCGGGAAAAACTGTTTTTT	CASSLLEREKLFF
TRBV6-2/TRBV6-3	few	TRBJ2-1	NA	TGTGCCAGCAGTAGATTTAATGAGCAGTTCTTC	CASSRFNEQFF